These 8 T cell receptor beta chains came from one sample sequenced in a study of cytomegalovirus exposure and HLA in healthy donors. Primers for the PCR totalled 60 Vbeta and 13 Jbeta. Profiling relied on immunoSEQ multiplex PCR, and the TCRdb table lists in-frame clones only, not all of them. The data hold about 190,000 clones, with around 87% observed a single time. Sequences were obtained from PBMCs. Receptor source: a man aged 25 to 45 in good health and CMV-seronegative.

The CDR3 bases are TGTGCCAGCAGTTTTCAGGGGGCCCGGGACAAAAATGAGCAGTTCTTC. It is translated as CASSFQGARDKNEQFF. The chain couples TRBV28 to TRBJ2-1, with TRBD1 matching over 8 bases. CDR3 size: 16 residues. V trimming: 3 bases; J trimming: 7 bases; junction bases outside the gene matches: 11. CDR1 and CDR2 from the germline V gene are MDHEN and SYDVKM.

The chain uses TRBV6-5 and TRBJ2-2; no clear D. Trimming left V 8 bases short and J 1 base short, with 11 bases between. There are 14 residues in the CDR3. CDR1 is MNHEY, CDR2 SVGAGI, per germline. The CDR3 loop is CASLRSLNTGELFF. CDR3 nucleotide sequence: TGTGCCAGCCTACGGAGTCTGAACACCGGGGAGCTGTTTTTT.

The gene calls are TRBV18 and TRBJ2-7; 10 positions agree with TRBD1. CDR3 length equals 14 residues. V lost 6 bases, J lost 5 bases, and 7 bases stayed unmatched. In germline, CDR1 is KGHSH, CDR2 LQKENI. The CDR3 DNA reads TGTGCCAGCTCCGCGACAGGGGGCTTGAACGAGCAGTACTTC. Its translation: CASSATGGLNEQYF.

The chain has TRBV19 and TRBJ1-2; weak D call: TRBD1 (5 bases). Germline V CDR1 and CDR2: LNHDA, SQIVND (reference sequence). V shed 5 bases and J shed 8 bases, with 12 bases lying between them. This CDR3 contains 12 residues. The CDR3 loop is CASSSQVGGYTF. The CDR3 DNA follows: TGTGCCAGTAGTTCACAGGTTGGGGGCTACACCTTC.

V usage is TRBV5-1 and J usage is TRBJ1-1, with 9 bases that match TRBD1. With V trimmed by 1 base and J by 11 bases, 12 bases remained unmatched. Germline V gene lookup returns CDR1 SGHRS and CDR2 YFSETQ. This CDR3 has 15 residues. In DNA form, the CDR3 reads TGCGCCAGCAGCTTGCAGATCACAGGGGGCCATGAGGCTTTCTTT. It codes for CASSLQITGGHEAFF. Together with reference TRBV5-1 and TRBJ1-1, the CDR3 gives the full variable domain: KAGVTQTPRYLIKTRGQQVTLSCSPISGHRSVSWYQQTPGQGLQFLFEYFSETQRNKGNFPGRFSGRQFSNSRSEMNVSTLELGDSALYLCASSLQITGGHEAFFGQGTRLTVV.

V gene TRBV28 combines with J gene TRBJ2-5; D is unclear. Per the germline V gene, CDR1 is MDHEN and CDR2 is SYDVKM. The V and J ends lost 6 bases and 0 bases respectively, with 14 bases between them. CDR3 length: 15 residues. DNA of the CDR3: TGTGCCAGCAGATTTGGGCAGTACTACCAAGAGACCCAGTACTTC. Protein: CASRFGQYYQETQYF.

CDR3 coding DNA: TGTGCCAGCAGCTTAGACACAACAGGGGGCGAATATACTGAAGCTTTCTTT. This gives the protein CASSLDTTGGEYTEAFF. The chain couples TRBV7-9 to TRBJ1-1, with TRBD1 matching 9 bases. CDR1 is SEHNR, CDR2 FQNEAQ, per germline (reference sequence). There are 17 residues in the CDR3. The ends lost 1 base at V and 5 bases at J; junction bases unmatched: 11.

J is TRBJ2-7 and V is TRBV6-1, with D possibly TRBD1 on 6 matching bases. CDR3 length equals 14 residues. The germline CDR1 and CDR2 sequences are MNHNS and SASEGT. V lost 5 bases and J 2 bases, leaving 13 bases between the germline ends. The CDR3 region has the DNA TGTGCCAGCAGTATCGGACAGATGACCTACGAGCAGTACTTC. It specifies CASSIGQMTYEQYF.